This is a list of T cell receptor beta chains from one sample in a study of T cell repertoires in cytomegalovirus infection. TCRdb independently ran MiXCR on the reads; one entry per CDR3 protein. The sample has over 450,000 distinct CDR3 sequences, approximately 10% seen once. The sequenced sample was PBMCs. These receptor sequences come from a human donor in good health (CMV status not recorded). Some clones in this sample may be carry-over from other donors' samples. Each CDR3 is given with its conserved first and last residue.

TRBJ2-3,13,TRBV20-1,CSEGAGATDTQYF
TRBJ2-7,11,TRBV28,CASRTGYEQYF
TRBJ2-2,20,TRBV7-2,CASSVDGTGLLGRRTGELFF
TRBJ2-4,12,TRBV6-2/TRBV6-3,CASSSGVYIQYF
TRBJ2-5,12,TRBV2,CATRDFKETQYF
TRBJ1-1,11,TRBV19,CASRWGTEAFF
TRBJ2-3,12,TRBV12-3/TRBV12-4,CASSRLPDTQYF
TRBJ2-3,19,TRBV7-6,CASSLSTRTSGRAWNTQYF
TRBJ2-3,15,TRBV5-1,CASSFRDRDRDTQYF
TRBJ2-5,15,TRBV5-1,CASSLRTRLGETQYF
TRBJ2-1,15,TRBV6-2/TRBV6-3,CASNLMLAGNNEQFF
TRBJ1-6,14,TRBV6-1,CASRGTFRNSPLHF
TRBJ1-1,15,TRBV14,CASSPQFRGNTEAFF
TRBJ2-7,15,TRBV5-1,CASSLGQGFTYEQYF
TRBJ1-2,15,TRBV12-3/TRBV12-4,CASSTRGQGTYGYTF
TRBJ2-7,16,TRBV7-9,CASSSPKGQGKHEQYF
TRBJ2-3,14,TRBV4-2,CASSQGVSGDTQYF
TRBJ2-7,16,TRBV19,CASSPRRTSAEYEQYF
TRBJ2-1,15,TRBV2,CASSGASGTYNEQFF
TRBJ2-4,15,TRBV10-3,CAISESQSHEGIQYF
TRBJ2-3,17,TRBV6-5,CASSYSGLAGNTDTQYF
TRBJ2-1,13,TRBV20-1,CSREDRLNQGQFF
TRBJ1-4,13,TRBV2,CASLDRGPEKLFF
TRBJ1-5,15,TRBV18,CASSPTGQDNQPQHF
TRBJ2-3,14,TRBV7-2,CASSLAVRGDTQYF
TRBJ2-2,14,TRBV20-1,CSAIAGEGTGELFF
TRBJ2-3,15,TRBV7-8,CASSLAGSGTDTQYF
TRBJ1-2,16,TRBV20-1,CSAVPGTGVNMYGYTF
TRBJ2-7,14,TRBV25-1,CASSESASGNEQYF
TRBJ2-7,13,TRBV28,CASGTESSYEQYF
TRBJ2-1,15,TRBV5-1,CASTISGGATNEQFF
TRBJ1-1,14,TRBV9,CASSVASGGTEAFF
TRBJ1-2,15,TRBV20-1,CSADLNSGGDYGYTF